This T cell receptor beta chain was recovered during a study of blood T cells in healthy people across ages. Study findings and constraints: Higher diversity, along with more naive CD4+ cells, distinguished long-lived donors from aged donors. With unsorted PBMCs, a conclusive comparison of naive versus antigen-experienced cells was not possible.

The second PCR ran 7 to 11 cycles with a sample-barcoded 5' primer and J-beta primers. TCRdb re-analysed the 5' RACE reads in MiXCR, keeping a single row per CDR3 protein. Here the sample spans about 1.5 million distinct CDR3 sequences, roughly two fifths being singletons. V gave up 4 bases and J gave up 9 bases, with 10 bases separating them. This CDR3 is built from 12 residues. CDR1 and CDR2 (germline): SGHDN, FVKESK. With regard to this clonotype: Antigen unknown.

The receptor was isolated from a woman in her late teens or twenties in good health. The genes are TRBV14 and TRBJ2-1, with a weak D call TRBD2 (5 bases). The specimen sequenced was blood. Here the CDR3 DNA reads TGTGCCAGCAGCCGGAGGAGCGGTGAGCAGTTCTTC. This sequence encodes CASSRRSGEQFF.